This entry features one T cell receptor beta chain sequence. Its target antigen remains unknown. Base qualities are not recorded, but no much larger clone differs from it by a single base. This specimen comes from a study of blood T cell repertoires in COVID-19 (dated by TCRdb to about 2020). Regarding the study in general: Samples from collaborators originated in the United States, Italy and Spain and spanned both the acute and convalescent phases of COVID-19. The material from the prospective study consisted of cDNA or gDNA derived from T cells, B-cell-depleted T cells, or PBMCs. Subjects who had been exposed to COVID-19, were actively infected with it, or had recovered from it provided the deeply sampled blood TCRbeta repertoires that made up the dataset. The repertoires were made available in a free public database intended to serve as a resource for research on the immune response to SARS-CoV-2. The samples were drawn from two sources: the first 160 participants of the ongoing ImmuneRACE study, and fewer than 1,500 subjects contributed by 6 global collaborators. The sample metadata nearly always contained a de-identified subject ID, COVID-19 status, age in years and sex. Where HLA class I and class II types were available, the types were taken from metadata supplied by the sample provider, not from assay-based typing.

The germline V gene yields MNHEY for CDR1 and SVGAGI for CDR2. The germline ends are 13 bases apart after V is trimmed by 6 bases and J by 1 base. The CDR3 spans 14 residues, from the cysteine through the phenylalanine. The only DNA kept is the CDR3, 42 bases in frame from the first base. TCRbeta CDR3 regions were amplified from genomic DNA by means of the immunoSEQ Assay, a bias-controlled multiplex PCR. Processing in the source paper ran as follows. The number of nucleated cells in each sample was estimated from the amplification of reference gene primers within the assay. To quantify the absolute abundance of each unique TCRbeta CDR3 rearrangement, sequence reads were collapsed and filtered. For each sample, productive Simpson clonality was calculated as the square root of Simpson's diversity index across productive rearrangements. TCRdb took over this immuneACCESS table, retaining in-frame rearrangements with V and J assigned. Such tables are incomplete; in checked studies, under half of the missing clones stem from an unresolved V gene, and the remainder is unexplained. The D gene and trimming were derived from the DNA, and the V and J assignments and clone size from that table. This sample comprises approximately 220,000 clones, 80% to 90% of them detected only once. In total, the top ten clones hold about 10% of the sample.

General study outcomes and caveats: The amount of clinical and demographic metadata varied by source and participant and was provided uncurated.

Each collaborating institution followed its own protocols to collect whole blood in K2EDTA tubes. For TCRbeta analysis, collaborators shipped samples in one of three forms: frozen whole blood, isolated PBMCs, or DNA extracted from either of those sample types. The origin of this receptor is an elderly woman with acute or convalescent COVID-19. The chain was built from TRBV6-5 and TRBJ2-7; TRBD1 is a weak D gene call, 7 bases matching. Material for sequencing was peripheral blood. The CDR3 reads CASRGRDSSYEQYF. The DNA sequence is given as TGTGCCAGCAGGGGGCGGGACAGTTCCTACGAGCAGTACTTC.